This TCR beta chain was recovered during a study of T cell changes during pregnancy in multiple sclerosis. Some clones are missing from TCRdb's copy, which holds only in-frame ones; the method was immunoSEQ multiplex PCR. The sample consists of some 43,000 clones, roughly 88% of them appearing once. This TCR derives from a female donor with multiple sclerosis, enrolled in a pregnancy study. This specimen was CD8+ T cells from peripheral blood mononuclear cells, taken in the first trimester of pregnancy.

The CDR3 DNA reads TGTGCCAGCAGCCAAGCCCTCAGAAACACTGAAGCTTTCTTT. This translates into CASSQALRNTEAFF. The V and J genes are TRBV4-2 and TRBJ1-1; D unclear. The V end lost 1 base, the J end lost 2 bases, and 8 bases lay between the germline ends. Germline CDR1 LGHNA, CDR2 YNFKEQ. CDR3 size: 14 residues.